A single T cell receptor (beta chain) is shown here with its context. This entry belongs to a study of blood T cell repertoires in COVID-19. Background on the study: From T cells, B-cell-depleted T cells, or PBMCs came the material, which was cDNA or gDNA.

Clones were read by immunoSEQ multiplex PCR, and TCRdb kept only the in-frame ones, dropping some. The sample lists 130,000 or so clones, less than 90% occurring once. Germline CDR1 MNHEY, CDR2 SVGEGT. V gave up 6 bases and J gave up 4 bases; unmatched junction bases: 9. CDR3 length: 15 amino acids. Material for sequencing was peripheral blood. This chain connects TRBV6-2 or TRBV6-3 to TRBJ1-2; 9 bases are a match to TRBD1. The clonotype was recovered from a man aged 25 to 40 with COVID-19, enrolled during active disease. In nucleotides, the CDR3 is TGTGCCAGCAGCGACCCGGGACAGGGATCCTATGGCTACACCTTC. Translating gives CASSDPGQGSYGYTF.